The 4 T cell receptor beta chains below come from one sample, sequenced in a study of blood T cells in healthy people across ages. With a J-beta primer mix and a sample-barcoded 5' primer, a second PCR ran about 7 to 11 cycles. TCRdb reprocessed the 5' RACE reads via MiXCR and lists one record per CDR3 protein. The data show approximately 1.5 million distinct CDR3 sequences, with roughly 30% seen just once and approximately 10% held by the top ten. Input material: blood. These receptors were taken from a woman in her twenties or thirties in good health.

This rearrangement joins TRBV15 to TRBJ1-1; D gene ambiguous. The CDR3 extends over 15 amino acids. V gave up 0 bases and J gave up 5 bases, with 13 bases separating them. Germline-derived CDR1 and CDR2 are LNHNV and YYDKDF (reference sequence). CDR3 in amino acids: CATSREKARGTEAFF. For the CDR3, the DNA is TGTGCCACCAGCAGAGAAAAGGCTCGCGGGACTGAAGCTTTCTTT.

This clonotype was counted a few times. The V and J genes are TRBV13 and TRBJ2-7; D is unresolved. Germline V gene data show CDR1 as PRHDT and CDR2 as FYEKMQ (reference sequence). The V end was cut by 0 bases, the J end by 0 bases, with 12 bases between. CDR3 size: 16 residues. CDR3 residues: CASSLGQGPSSYEQYF. DNA of the CDR3: TGTGCCAGCAGCTTAGGACAAGGACCCAGCTCCTACGAGCAGTACTTC.

This clonotype was seen only a few times. V and J are TRBV27 and TRBJ1-1, with D perhaps TRBD1 (6 bases). V was pared by 7 bases and J by 2 bases, with 11 bases between. The CDR3 spans 13 residues. Per germline, CDR1 MNHEY and CDR2 SMNVEV (reference sequence). For the CDR3, the DNA is TGTGCCAGCAATCGGACAGCAAACACTGAAGCTTTCTTT. This codes for CASNRTANTEAFF.

This clonotype was observed a handful of times. For the CDR3, the DNA is TGCAGTGCTGGCTGGGGACAGGCAAAAAATCAGCCCCAGCATTTT. Protein sequence: CSAGWGQAKNQPQHF. V usage is TRBV20-1 and J usage is TRBJ1-5; 8 bases fit TRBD1. The ends lost 5 bases at V and 4 bases at J; junction bases unmatched: 10. Germline values: CDR1 DFQATT, CDR2 SNEGSKA (reference sequence). This CDR3 is 15 amino acids long.